This passage covers 30 T cell receptor beta chains from one sample sequenced in a study of cytomegalovirus exposure and HLA in healthy donors. PCR used 60 Vbeta primers and 13 Jbeta primers. The assay was immunoSEQ multiplex PCR, and TCRdb's table has in-frame clones only and misses some. The sample holds about 120,000 clones, roughly 15% seen once. Material: PBMCs. These receptors were obtained from a female donor in good health and CMV-seropositive.

The chain employs TRBV28 and TRBJ2-7; tentatively, D is TRBD1 (5 bases). Trimming shortened V by 11 bases and J by 3 bases, and 14 bases separated the two germline ends. Germline assignment: CDR1 MDHEN and CDR2 SYDVKM. This CDR3 has 12 amino acids. CDR3 sequence: CAAVQGNYEQYF. In DNA form, the CDR3 reads TGTGCCGCGGTTCAGGGCAACTACGAGCAGTACTTC.

The chain carries TRBV15 and TRBJ2-7; D perhaps matches TRBD2 (6 bases). The germline V gene has CDR1 LNHNV and CDR2 YYDKDF (reference sequence). The length of the CDR3 is 15 residues. Trimming pared 0 bases from V and 2 bases from J, leaving 11 bases between. The CDR3 DNA follows: TGTGCCACCAGCAGAGAATCACTAGCTACCTACGAGCAGTACTTC. This translates into CATSRESLATYEQYF.

In its sample, this clone was seen a few times. V and J are TRBV19 and TRBJ2-2; D possibly corresponds to TRBD2 (5 bases). V lost 1 base, J lost 6 bases, and 9 bases lay in between. This CDR3 spans 14 amino acids. Germline assignment: CDR1 LNHDA and CDR2 SQIVND (reference sequence). CDR3 region: CASSIVGGPGELFF. CDR3 nucleotide sequence: TGTGCCAGTAGTATAGTCGGAGGCCCCGGGGAGCTGTTTTTT. The variable domain in full, with the rest retrieved from reference TRBV19 and TRBJ2-2, is DGGITQSPKYLFRKEGQNVTLSCEQNLNHDAMYWYRQDPGQGLRLIYYSQIVNDFQKGDIAEGYSVSREKKESFPLTVTSAQKNPTAFYLCASSIVGGPGELFFGEGSRLTVL.

The CDR3 sequence: CASRIPPSLAGGSGELFF. The CDR3 DNA sequence: TGTGCCAGCAGAATCCCCCCATCACTAGCGGGAGGATCTGGGGAGCTGTTTTTT. This chain connects TRBV7-9 to TRBJ2-2, with 12 positions matching TRBD2. The V segment lost 6 bases and the J segment 8 bases; nucleotides outside the gene matches: 16. The CDR3 is made up of 18 amino acids. Germline lookup yields CDR1 SEHNR and CDR2 FQNEAQ (reference sequence).

In this sample, this clone turned up a few times. The chain has TRBV30 and TRBJ1-6; D gene ambiguous. The CDR3 contains 15 residues. Trimming removed 4 bases at V and 4 bases at J, with 14 bases between. CDR1 and CDR2 (germline): GTSNPN, SVGIG (reference sequence). CDR3 in amino acids: CAWTSQKIYNSPLHF. The CDR3 bases are TGTGCCTGGACTTCACAGAAAATATATAATTCACCCCTCCACTTT.

The genes are TRBV11-2 and TRBJ1-6, with D unclear. From germline, CDR1 is SGHAT and CDR2 FQNNGV. The CDR3 loop spans 15 amino acids. V gave up 1 base and J gave up 9 bases, with 13 bases separating them. CDR3 protein: CASSLGWRIGSPLHF. The CDR3 coding sequence is TGTGCCAGCAGCTTAGGATGGCGGATTGGTTCACCCCTCCACTTT.

V and J are TRBV5-1 and TRBJ2-1, with 7 bases identical to TRBD2. The germline V gene has CDR1 SGHRS and CDR2 YFSETQ. V shed 0 bases and J 4 bases; nucleotides not matched to a gene: 4. This CDR3 comprises 15 residues. CDR3 DNA sequence: TGCGCCAGCAGCTTGGGGGACTACCTTTACAATGAGCAGTTCTTC. Encoded protein: CASSLGDYLYNEQFF.

V gene TRBV7-3 combines with J gene TRBJ2-1; TRBD2 agrees at 11 bases. CDR3 length: 15 residues. Germline V gives CDR1 SGHTA, CDR2 FQGTGA. After removal of 5 bases from V and 9 bases from J, the junction contained 9 bases not matched to a gene. The CDR3 DNA reads TGTGCCAGCAGCCCCGGACTAGCGGGTACGGGTGAGCAGTTCTTC. Protein product: CASSPGLAGTGEQFF.

This clone was seen more than once but under ten times. The J gene is TRBJ1-1, the V gene TRBV9, with 8 bases that match TRBD1. This CDR3 contains 14 residues. Germline V gene sequence: CDR1 SGDLS, CDR2 YYNGEE. The J segment lost 9 bases and the V segment lost 4 bases, leaving 11 bases of the junction unmatched. CDR3 DNA: TGTGCCAGCAGCCCTAACCTGGACAGGGCAAAAGCTTTCTTT. Translation: CASSPNLDRAKAFF.

J is TRBJ2-5 and V is TRBV5-6; D perhaps matches TRBD2 (5 bases). The V gene lost 0 bases and the J gene lost 3 bases, with 9 bases spanning the gap. The CDR3 runs to 14 residues. From germline, CDR1 is SGHDT and CDR2 YYEEEE. The chain's CDR3 is CASSLAWGEETQYF. The DNA for the CDR3 is TGTGCCAGCAGCTTGGCCTGGGGAGAAGAGACCCAGTACTTC. Combining the CDR3 with reference TRBV5-6 and TRBJ2-5 gives the whole variable domain DAGVTQSPTHLIKTRGQQVTLRCSPKSGHDTVSWYQQALGQGPQFIFQYYEEEERQRGNFPDRFSGHQFPNYSSELNVNALLLGDSALYLCASSLAWGEETQYFGPGTRLLVL.

This clone was found a few times. DNA of the CDR3: TGTGCCTGCCAGGACAGGGGGCACGGGGAGCTGTTTTTT. It encodes CACQDRGHGELFF. The rearrangement joins TRBV30 to TRBJ2-2; TRBD1 agrees at 11 bases. Germline loops: CDR1 GTSNPN, CDR2 SVGIG (reference sequence). CDR3 length: 13 amino acids. J gave up 7 bases and V 6 bases, and 4 bases lay outside the gene matches.

V gene TRBV30 combines with J gene TRBJ2-7, with 10 bases identical to TRBD1. This CDR3 has 13 amino acids. From germline, CDR1 is GTSNPN and CDR2 SVGIG (reference sequence). Trimming removed 8 bases from V and 9 bases from J; junction bases left unmatched: 13. The CDR3 DNA reads as TGTGCCCTGCTGGGACAGGGGCTTATCGGGCAGTACTTC. This translates into CALLGQGLIGQYF.

The genes are TRBV7-2 and TRBJ2-7; 9 nucleotides agree with TRBD2. The CDR3 covers 15 residues. V was pared by 5 bases and J by 4 bases, with 9 bases of the junction left unmatched. Germline V lookup: CDR1 SGHTA, CDR2 FQGNSA. The CDR3 is CASSEDSGGKYEQYF. Written as DNA, the CDR3 is TGTGCCAGCAGCGAAGACAGCGGGGGGAAATACGAGCAGTACTTC.

This clone appeared a few times. The chain combines TRBV12-5 with TRBJ1-1; D uncertain. Germline V CDR1 and CDR2: LGHNT, FRNRAP. Trimming removed 1 base at V and 1 base at J, with 4 bases between. The CDR3 contains 13 residues. In DNA, the CDR3 is TGTGCTAGTGGTTTGGGAGCGAACACTGAAGCTTTCTTT. Protein: CASGLGANTEAFF.

The V and J genes are TRBV18 and TRBJ1-3, with D possibly matching TRBD1 (6 bases). This CDR3 is 16 amino acids long. The germline V and J ends were trimmed by 2 bases and 0 bases, with 11 bases remaining between them. The germline V gene has CDR1 KGHSH and CDR2 LQKENI. This chain's CDR3 is CASSPITGSSGNTIYF. The CDR3 nucleotides read TGTGCCAGCTCACCAATCACAGGGAGCTCTGGAAACACCATATATTTT.

This clone has just a few counts. The rearrangement uses TRBV4-1 and TRBJ1-5; D possibly corresponds to TRBD1 (6 bases). V dropped 4 bases and J dropped 3 bases, with 13 bases sitting between them. The CDR3 length is 15 residues. The germline V gene encodes CDR1 MGHRA and CDR2 YSYEKL. The CDR3: CASSPYRDINQPQHF. The CDR3 DNA sequence: TGCGCCAGCAGCCCATACCGGGACATCAATCAGCCCCAGCATTTT.

This clone was seen more than once but under ten times. This chain joins TRBV16 and TRBJ2-7; 8 positions agree with TRBD1. CDR1 and CDR2 (germline): KGHSY, FQNENV. V was clipped by 7 bases and J by 3 bases; unmatched bases: 8. This CDR3 has 14 residues. CDR3 loop: CASTYLDRDYEQYF. Written as DNA, the CDR3 is TGTGCCAGCACCTACTTGGACAGGGACTACGAGCAGTACTTC.

The V call is TRBV7-2, the J call TRBJ2-7; D not resolved. This CDR3 has 14 amino acids. The germline gives CDR1 SGHTA, CDR2 FQGNSA. Trimming left V 3 bases short and J 2 bases short, with 11 bases between. CDR3 in amino acids: CASSFSTLTYEQYF. CDR3 in DNA: TGTGCCAGCAGCTTTTCAACATTAACCTACGAGCAGTACTTC. Using reference TRBV7-2 and TRBJ2-7 for the parts outside the CDR3, the full variable domain is GAGVSQSPSNKVTEKGKDVELRCDPISGHTALYWYRQSLGQGLEFLIYFQGNSAPDKSGLPSDRFSAERTGGSVSTLTIQRTQQEDSAVYLCASSFSTLTYEQYFGPGTRLTVT.

This clone was counted between two and nine times. The genes are TRBV4-1 and TRBJ2-7; 10 bases match TRBD2. V gave up 3 bases and J gave up 6 bases; unmatched junction bases: 8. CDR1 is MGHRA and CDR2 is YSYEKL in the germline V gene. The CDR3 runs 15 residues. Written as DNA, the CDR3 is TGCGCCAGCAGCCACTTGAGCGGGAGGGAGCGCGAGCAGTACTTC. Translation: CASSHLSGREREQYF.

The table lists this clone with a few counts. The chain links TRBV5-6 to TRBJ1-2; D uncertain. The germline V and J ends were trimmed by 0 bases and 4 bases, with 10 bases remaining between them. Germline CDR1 is SGHDT and CDR2 is YYEEEE. The CDR3 extends over 14 amino acids. The CDR3 here is CASSLVREVYGYTF. The CDR3 DNA sequence: TGTGCCAGCAGCTTGGTACGGGAGGTCTATGGCTACACCTTC.

This chain uses TRBV5-1 with TRBJ1-3; D unclear. Trimming left V 1 base short and J 2 bases short, with 7 bases between. In germline, CDR1 is SGHRS, CDR2 YFSETQ. This CDR3 is built from 14 residues. CDR3 sequence reads: CASSLPGTGNTIYF. The CDR3 DNA reads TGCGCCAGCAGCTTGCCGGGAACTGGAAACACCATATATTTT.

This clone was recorded many times. The chain links TRBV11-2 to TRBJ2-7; 7 bases agree with TRBD1. The CDR3 length is 16 residues. CDR1 and CDR2 from the germline V gene are SGHAT and FQNNGV. With 1 base clipped from V and 4 bases from J, the junction kept 10 bases outside the gene matches. The CDR3 is CASSLGAWDSAYEQYF. CDR3 nucleotides: TGTGCCAGCAGCTTAGGAGCGTGGGACAGTGCGTACGAGCAGTACTTC.

The V gene is TRBV4-1, the J gene TRBJ1-5; D is perhaps TRBD1 (5 bases). With 0 bases removed from V and 4 bases from J, the gap between germline ends came to 13 bases. The CDR3 consists of 16 residues. CDR1 and CDR2 (germline): MGHRA, YSYEKL. DNA for the CDR3: TGCGCCAGCAGCCAAGATCACCGAAGGGGAAATCAGCCCCAGCATTTT. Protein product: CASSQDHRRGNQPQHF.

This clone was seen more than once but under ten times. The gene calls are TRBV19 and TRBJ2-7; TRBD2 is a possible D gene (5 bases). The CDR3 is 13 residues long. V lost 6 bases to trimming and J lost 2 bases, with 11 bases between them. In germline, CDR1 is LNHDA, CDR2 SQIVND (reference sequence). The CDR3, as DNA: TGTGCCAGTAGCGGCGGCGGGCCCTACGAGCAGTACTTC. Protein sequence: CASSGGGPYEQYF.

The genes are TRBV27 and TRBJ1-5; 8 positions agree with TRBD1. This CDR3 spans 14 amino acids. Germline assignment: CDR1 MNHEY and CDR2 SMNVEV (reference sequence). The J segment lost 7 bases and the V segment lost 5 bases, leaving 7 bases of the junction unmatched. The CDR3 DNA is TGTGCCAGCAGTCCAGGACAGGGCGGGCAGCCCCAGCATTTT. This gives the protein CASSPGQGGQPQHF.

This clone was counted only a few times. This rearrangement joins TRBV29-1 to TRBJ2-2; 9 nucleotides match TRBD1. Germline V gene lookup returns CDR1 SQVTM and CDR2 ANQGSEA. This CDR3 comprises 13 residues. V was clipped by 7 bases and J by 6 bases; unmatched bases: 6. This CDR3 is CSAARQGAGELFF. CDR3 sequence (DNA): TGCAGCGCCGCACGACAGGGGGCCGGGGAGCTGTTTTTT.

This clone was seen more than once but under ten times. V gene TRBV15 combines with J gene TRBJ2-7; 7 nucleotides align to TRBD2. The CDR3 has 14 amino acids. The germline CDR1 and CDR2 sequences are LNHNV and YYDKDF (reference sequence). Trimming cost V 4 bases and J 6 bases; bases outside gene matches: 9. In nucleotides, the CDR3 is TGTGCCACCAGCATTGGAGCGGGACTGGGCGAGCAGTACTTC. It encodes CATSIGAGLGEQYF.

This chain links TRBV6-5 with TRBJ2-7; TRBD1 might be the D (5 bases). Between the trimmed V and J ends, which lost 2 bases and 5 bases, there was a span of 13 bases. The V gene's germline CDR1 is MNHEY and CDR2 SVGAGI. The CDR3 totals 14 residues. The CDR3 DNA follows: TGTGCCAGCAGTTACCAAGGACAAGGGGACGAGCAGTACTTC. This encodes CASSYQGQGDEQYF.

This clone has a handful of counts. The chain uses TRBV7-2 and TRBJ2-4; 8 nucleotides match TRBD1. The CDR3 consists of 13 residues. J lost 9 bases, V lost 5 bases, and 6 bases had no gene match. Germline-derived CDR1 and CDR2 are SGHTA and FQGNSA. The CDR3 protein is CASSGLTGGIQYF. CDR3 coding DNA: TGTGCCAGCAGCGGCCTAACAGGGGGCATTCAGTACTTC.

This clone was observed a few times. The chain joins TRBV28 to TRBJ2-7, with D perhaps matching TRBD1 (5 bases). This CDR3 spans 15 amino acids. Per the germline V gene, CDR1 is MDHEN and CDR2 is SYDVKM. Between the trimmed V and J ends, which lost 5 bases and 1 base, there was a span of 15 bases. The CDR3 loop reads CASSPLQGTSYEQYF. As DNA, the CDR3 is TGTGCCAGCAGTCCCCTCCAGGGAACGTCCTACGAGCAGTACTTC. The variable domain in full, with the rest retrieved from reference TRBV28 and TRBJ2-7, is DVKVTQSSRYLVKRTGEKVFLECVQDMDHENMFWYRQDPGLGLRLIYFSYDVKMKEKGDIPEGYSVSREKKERFSLILESASTNQTSMYLCASSPLQGTSYEQYFGPGTRLTVT.